Reported below is one T cell receptor beta chain. It lacks a known antigen. No much larger clonotype is one base removed from it; base qualities were not supplied. Collaborating institutions collected whole blood in K2EDTA tubes following their own protocols. For TCRbeta analysis, collaborator samples were shipped as frozen whole blood, as isolated PBMCs, or as DNA extracted from either sample type. TCRbeta CDR3 regions were amplified from genomic DNA using the immunoSEQ Assay, a bias-controlled multiplex PCR. As for the original processing: The number of nucleated cells in each sample was estimated by amplification of reference gene primers within the assay. Sequence reads were collapsed and filtered to measure the absolute abundance of every unique TCRbeta CDR3 rearrangement. For each sample, productive Simpson clonality was calculated by taking the square root of Simpson's diversity index across productive rearrangements. The table comes from immuneACCESS by way of TCRdb, which keeps in-frame sequences with V and J called. Part of the clones is missing from these tables; in studies checked, under half for an unresolved V gene and the rest for unknown reasons. V, J and clone size were drawn from that table, and D and trimming were deduced from the DNA. In all, the sample holds 100,000 to 110,000 clones, and 80% to 95% of those were seen once. The ten largest clones represent approximately 2% of the sample.

The CDR3 starts with the cysteine, ends with the phenylalanine, and has 16 residues. Solely the CDR3 DNA is kept, with 48 bases framed from the first base. The CDR1 and CDR2 encoded by the germline V gene are SGHDT and YYEEEE. At the junction V is shortened by 3 bases and J by 7 bases; bases outside the gene matches: 11. This entry comes from a study of blood T cell repertoires in COVID-19 (dated by TCRdb to the early 2020s). Context from the whole study: Samples from collaborators originated in the United States, Italy and Spain and spanned both the acute and convalescent phases of COVID-19. The prospective study material was composed of cDNA or gDNA derived from T cells, B-cell-depleted T cells, or PBMCs. Deeply sampled blood TCRbeta repertoires from subjects exposed to, actively infected with, or recovered from COVID-19 were included in the dataset. The repertoires were made available in a free public database intended to serve as a resource for research on the immune response to SARS-CoV-2. Samples came from the ongoing ImmuneRACE study (first 160 participants) plus 1,254 subjects from 6 global collaborators. The sample metadata nearly always contained a de-identified subject ID, COVID-19 status, age in years and sex. Where available, HLA class I and class II types were taken from metadata supplied by the sample provider and were not determined by assay-based typing.

Study-wide findings and limitations: Clinical and demographic metadata were provided uncurated, with the amount varying by source and participant.

The sample comprised peripheral blood. The TCR originated in a man aged 50-59 years with active COVID-19. The rearrangement joined TRBV5-6 to TRBJ2-2; 8 nucleotides in the junction match TRBD2. The DNA reads as follows: TGTGCCAGCAGCTCCGGTTACGGGAGGGCCGTCGGGGAGCTGTTTTTT. It codes for CASSSGYGRAVGELFF.